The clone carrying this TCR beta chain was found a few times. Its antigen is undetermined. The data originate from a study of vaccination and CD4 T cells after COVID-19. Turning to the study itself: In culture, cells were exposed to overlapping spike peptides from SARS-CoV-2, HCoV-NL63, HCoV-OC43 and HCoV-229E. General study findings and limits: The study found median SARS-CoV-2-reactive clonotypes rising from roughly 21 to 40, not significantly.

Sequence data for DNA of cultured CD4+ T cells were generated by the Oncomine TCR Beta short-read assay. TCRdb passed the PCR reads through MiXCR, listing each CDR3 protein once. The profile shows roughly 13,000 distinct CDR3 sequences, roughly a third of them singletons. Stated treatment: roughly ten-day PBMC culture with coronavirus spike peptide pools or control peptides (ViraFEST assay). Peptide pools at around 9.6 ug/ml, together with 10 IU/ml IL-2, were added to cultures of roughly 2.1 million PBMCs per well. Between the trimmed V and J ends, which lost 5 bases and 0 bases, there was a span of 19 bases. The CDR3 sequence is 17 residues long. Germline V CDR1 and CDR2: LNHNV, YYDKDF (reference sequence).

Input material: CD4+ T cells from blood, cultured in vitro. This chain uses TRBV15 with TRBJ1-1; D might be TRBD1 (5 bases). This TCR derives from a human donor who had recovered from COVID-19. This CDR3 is CATSLPYQAGMNTEAFF. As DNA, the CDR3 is TGTGCCACCAGCCTACCCTATCAGGCAGGGATGAACACTGAAGCTTTCTTT.